A few counts support the clone carrying this T cell receptor (beta chain). Exclusion covered patients with other autoimmune diseases or uncontrolled infections (as well as pregnancy or lactation). The data were obtained in a study of Graves' ophthalmopathy and Graves' hyperthyroidism. Overall study: Before any treatment was given, at initial diagnosis, peripheral blood was collected.

Researchers took RNA transcripts and amplified TCR beta CDR3 regions from them. First-round RT-PCR relied on HTBI primers, and a second-round multiplex PCR came next. TCRdb re-called the multiplex PCR reads with MiXCR, one entry per CDR3 protein. The repertoire has approximately 700,000 distinct CDR3 sequences, about 40% of them found once; the top ten carry 3% to 3.5%. Germline V lookup: CDR1 LGHNA, CDR2 YSLEER. This CDR3 comprises 16 residues. V dropped 3 bases and J dropped 0 bases, with 11 bases sitting between them. The chain carries TRBV4-3 and TRBJ1-4; D gene unclear. Source material: peripheral blood. The receptor comes from an adult man with Graves' ophthalmopathy. The DNA for the CDR3 is TGCGCCAGCAGCCAGCGAGTTGGAGCAACTAATGAAAAACTGTTTTTT. Translated: CASSQRVGATNEKLFF.